This TCR beta chain is drawn from a study of T cell responses to AZD1222 COVID-19 vaccine. Trimming took 1 base from V and 5 from J, leaving 8 bases between them. The CDR3 covers 13 residues. Per germline, CDR1 LNHDA and CDR2 SQIVND (reference sequence). General study points: Nearly half of the spike-specific TCRs reportedly recognize variant regions that carry no mutations. White British people made up most donors, females outnumbered males, and clonal diversity was possibly underestimated. There were repertoire samples only from the period after the peak T cell response.

Generated by immunoSEQ multiplex PCR, the TCRdb table keeps only in-frame clones and is missing some. This sample yields around 66,000 clones, of which roughly 87% are seen a single time; 17% belongs to the top ten. As to this clone: Its target is unknown.

The sequenced sample was peripheral blood, obtained on day 0 of AZD1222 vaccination. The source is an adult in good health. The chain uses TRBV19 and TRBJ2-5; D may be TRBD1 (5 bases). The CDR3 here is CASSIAGPETQYF. In DNA, the CDR3 is TGTGCCAGTAGTATAGCAGGGCCCGAGACCCAGTACTTC.